These 24 T cell receptor beta chains were all obtained from the same sample, sequenced in a study of blood T cell repertoires in COVID-19 (dated by TCRdb to 2018 to 2020). Receptor libraries were prepared by the immunoSEQ multiplex PCR assay. TCRdb stores this immuneACCESS table with in-frame sequences only. Part of the clones is absent; in the studies checked, under half of the shortfall reflects unresolved V genes, and no reason is known for the rest. The sample records fewer than 300,000 clones, about 91% of which are singletons. The top ten clonotypes cover approximately 2.6% of the sample. The sample comprised peripheral blood. These receptors were collected from a person in their late teens or twenties with COVID-19, enrolled during active disease.

The rearrangement joins TRBV27 to TRBJ2-2; TRBD1 might be the D (6 bases). Germline V gene data show CDR1 as MNHEY and CDR2 as SMNVEV (reference sequence). Trimming took off 5 bases at V and 5 bases at J, with 18 bases between the two ends. There are 16 residues in the CDR3. The CDR3 region has the DNA TGTGCCAGCAGTCCTTCGACAGGCCTCTTGACCGGGGAGCTGTTTTTT. The encoded protein is CASSPSTGLLTGELFF.

This chain connects TRBV5-4 to TRBJ2-5; a possible D gene is TRBD2 (5 bases). The V gene lost 5 bases and the J gene lost 4 bases, with 12 bases spanning the gap. This CDR3 region has 13 residues. CDR1 SGHNT and CDR2 YYREEE come from the germline V gene (reference sequence). The CDR3 nucleotides are TGTGCCAGCAGACCGGACTTGCCAGAGACCCAGTACTTC. This gives the protein CASRPDLPETQYF.

This clone was recorded a few times. CDR3 region: CASSFMRNTEAFF. The CDR3 bases are TGTGCCAGCAGTTTTATGCGGAACACTGAAGCTTTCTTT. The gene calls are TRBV12-3 or TRBV12-4 and TRBJ1-1; D uncertain. The V end was cut by 3 bases, the J end by 1 base, with 6 bases between. The CDR3 loop spans 13 amino acids.

The chain employs TRBV4-2 and TRBJ1-1; 9 bases are shared with TRBD1. This CDR3 has 17 amino acids. The J segment lost 5 bases and the V segment lost 6 bases, leaving 16 bases of the junction unmatched. The germline V gene encodes CDR1 LGHNA and CDR2 YNFKEQ. The CDR3: CASRGGRDRDIATEAFF. The CDR3, as DNA: TGTGCCAGCAGGGGGGGACGGGACAGGGATATTGCGACTGAAGCTTTCTTT.

The gene calls are TRBV20-1 and TRBJ2-7; 7 bases align to TRBD2. The CDR3 is made up of 14 amino acids. Trimming at V came to 3 bases and at J to 0 bases, leaving 5 bases not matched to a gene. In germline, CDR1 is DFQATT, CDR2 SNEGSKA (reference sequence). The CDR3: CSASGGGSSYEQYF. The CDR3 bases are TGCAGTGCTAGTGGGGGAGGGAGCTCCTACGAGCAGTACTTC.

The chain recombines TRBV7-6 with TRBJ2-7, with 11 bases aligning to TRBD2. V was clipped by 2 bases and J by 3 bases; unmatched bases: 3. The CDR3 runs to 15 residues. Germline lookup yields CDR1 SGHVS and CDR2 FNYEAQ. The CDR3 spells CASSLTSGSVYEQYF. In nucleotides, the CDR3 is TGTGCCAGCAGCTTAACTAGCGGGAGCGTCTACGAGCAGTACTTC.

V gene TRBV5-1 combines with J gene TRBJ1-2; 9 bases line up with TRBD1. This CDR3 spans 15 amino acids. J gave up 6 bases and V 0 bases, and 6 bases lay outside the gene matches. Germline CDR1 and CDR2: SGHRS and YFSETQ. The CDR3 reads CASSLETGGADGYTF. The CDR3 DNA sequence: TGCGCCAGCAGCTTGGAAACAGGGGGCGCCGATGGCTACACCTTC.

The chain employs TRBV11-2 and TRBJ2-5, with TRBD1 matching 8 bases. Unmatched junction bases numbered 5, after V lost 4 bases and J lost 4 bases. This CDR3 is 14 amino acids long. CDR1 and CDR2 (germline): SGHAT, FQNNGV. The CDR3 loop reads CASSSTGAPETQYF. CDR3 nucleotide sequence: TGTGCCAGCAGCTCGACAGGGGCCCCAGAGACCCAGTACTTC. Based on the CDR3 plus reference TRBV11-2 and TRBJ2-5, the full variable domain is EAGVAQSPRYKIIEKRQSVAFWCNPISGHATLYWYQQILGQGPKLLIQFQNNGVVDDSQLPKDRFSAERLKGVDSTLKIQPAKLEDSAVYLCASSSTGAPETQYFGPGTRLLVL.

This clone was recorded a few times. This chain links TRBV2 with TRBJ1-1; 10 bases are a match to TRBD1. After removal of 6 bases from V and 12 bases from J, the junction contained 7 bases not matched to a gene. Germline V gives CDR1 SNHLY, CDR2 FYNNEI. CDR3 length: 12 residues. The CDR3 here is CASRGDRGKTFF. CDR3 DNA sequence: TGTGCCAGCAGAGGGGACAGGGGAAAAACTTTCTTT.

V is TRBV6-6 and J is TRBJ2-5; 8 positions match TRBD1. The CDR3 totals 14 residues. Germline CDR1 is MNHNY and CDR2 is SVGAGI (reference sequence). V lost 6 bases, J lost 5 bases, and 8 bases stayed unmatched. Written as DNA, the CDR3 is TGTGCCAGCAGGCCCTTGACAGGGGAGGAGACCCAGTACTTC. This gives the protein CASRPLTGEETQYF.

This clone has just one count. The gene calls are TRBV28 and TRBJ2-3; tentative D call: TRBD2 (6 bases). Trimming took 1 base from V and 2 from J, leaving 13 bases between them. Germline CDR1 is MDHEN and CDR2 is SYDVKM. CDR3 length equals 16 residues. CDR3 DNA: TGTGCCAGCAGTTTATCCCTGGGGGGACTCACAGATACGCAGTATTTT. Translation gives CASSLSLGGLTDTQYF. Using reference TRBV28 and TRBJ2-3 for the parts outside the CDR3, the full variable domain is DVKVTQSSRYLVKRTGEKVFLECVQDMDHENMFWYRQDPGLGLRLIYFSYDVKMKEKGDIPEGYSVSREKKERFSLILESASTNQTSMYLCASSLSLGGLTDTQYFGPGTRLTVL.

The chain has TRBV16 and TRBJ1-4, with 9 positions matching TRBD1. Germline CDR1 KGHSY, CDR2 FQNENV. The CDR3 loop spans 16 amino acids. J lost 8 bases, V lost 4 bases, and 11 bases had no gene match. The DNA for the CDR3 is TGTGCCAGCAGCCTACAAGCCTTCGACAGGGGGGAAAAACTGTTTTTT. It encodes CASSLQAFDRGEKLFF.

This chain connects TRBV4-3 to TRBJ1-4; D unresolved. This CDR3 comprises 18 residues. The germline CDR1 and CDR2 sequences are LGHNA and YSLEER. Trimming took 0 bases from V and 0 from J, leaving 14 bases between them. The CDR3 nucleotides are TGCGCCAGCAGCCAAGAAGTCCGAGGAGGGTCAACTAATGAAAAACTGTTTTTT. This codes for CASSQEVRGGSTNEKLFF.

The chain links TRBV13 to TRBJ2-3, with D hard to call. CDR1 and CDR2 from the germline V gene are PRHDT and FYEKMQ (reference sequence). This CDR3 has 16 amino acids. Trimming pared 5 bases from V and 0 bases from J, leaving 15 bases between. In nucleotides, the CDR3 is TGTGCCAGCAGCCCCCGATCGGTTTGGAGCACAGATACGCAGTATTTT. Amino acid sequence: CASSPRSVWSTDTQYF.

The chain is built from TRBV6-5 and TRBJ1-2, with D perhaps TRBD1 (6 bases). From germline, CDR1 is MNHEY and CDR2 SVGAGI. The germline V and J ends were trimmed by 7 bases and 4 bases, with 16 bases remaining between them. The CDR3 sequence is 14 residues long. CDR3: CASTERGGAYGYTF. Here the CDR3 DNA reads TGTGCCAGCACCGAACGGGGGGGCGCCTATGGCTACACCTTC.

This sequence joins TRBV7-9 and TRBJ2-5; 7 bases align to TRBD2. Trimming cost V 5 bases and J 1 base; bases outside gene matches: 7. The CDR3 contains 15 residues. Germline lookup yields CDR1 SEHNR and CDR2 FQNEAQ (reference sequence). The CDR3 DNA reads as TGTGCCAGCAGCCCTTGGGAGGGCCCCCAAGAGACCCAGTACTTC. It encodes CASSPWEGPQETQYF.

The gene calls are TRBV5-4 and TRBJ1-2; weak D call: TRBD1 (6 bases). CDR1 and CDR2 from the germline V gene are SGHNT and YYREEE (reference sequence). The V end was cut by 0 bases, the J end by 6 bases, with 9 bases between. The CDR3 covers 13 residues. The CDR3 here is CASSLAGVDGYTF. The CDR3 nucleotides read TGTGCCAGCAGCTTGGCAGGGGTTGATGGCTACACCTTC.

J is TRBJ2-5 and V is TRBV5-1; perhaps TRBD1 as D (5 bases). The CDR3 sequence is 17 residues long. V was shortened by 3 bases and J by 0 bases, with 18 bases between the two germline ends. Germline V gives CDR1 SGHRS, CDR2 YFSETQ. The CDR3 DNA sequence: TGCGCCAGCAGCTCGGAGCTCAGAAGGGGCTACCAAGAGACCCAGTACTTC. It is translated as CASSSELRRGYQETQYF.

Concerning this clone: Other nucleotide sequences from this sample produce the same CDR3. The V and J genes are TRBV11-2 and TRBJ1-1; tentatively, D is TRBD1 (5 bases). Trimming stripped 5 bases from V and 2 bases from J, with 12 bases between. The germline CDR1 and CDR2 sequences are SGHAT and FQNNGV. The CDR3 contains 14 residues. DNA for the CDR3: TGTGCCAGCAGCCCCGGGCAGGGCAACACTGAAGCTTTCTTT. Protein sequence: CASSPGQGNTEAFF.

V is TRBV28 and J is TRBJ1-2; the D is unclear. This CDR3 contains 12 residues. In germline, CDR1 is MDHEN, CDR2 SYDVKM. V dropped 4 bases and J dropped 5 bases, with 8 bases sitting between them. The CDR3 reads CASSSPGYGYTF. For the CDR3, the DNA is TGTGCCAGCAGTTCTCCAGGTTATGGCTACACCTTC.

This clone was counted once. The chain has TRBV29-1 and TRBJ1-1; D is uncertain. Germline V gene data show CDR1 as SQVTM and CDR2 as ANQGSEA. The CDR3 consists of 12 residues. Trimming took off 0 bases at V and 4 bases at J, with 6 bases between the two ends. The CDR3 coding sequence is TGCAGCGTTGAAGATCTAGGCACTGAAGCTTTCTTT. This sequence encodes CSVEDLGTEAFF.

This chain uses TRBV18 with TRBJ2-1, with TRBD2 identical over 10 bases. V shed 1 base, J shed 0 bases, and the junction held 18 bases outside the gene matches. The CDR3 spans 22 residues. The germline CDR1 and CDR2 sequences are KGHSH and LQKENI. CDR3 sequence reads: CASSPQPPTGSGRISSYNEQFF. As DNA, the CDR3 is TGTGCCAGCTCACCACAACCCCCTACGGGTAGCGGGAGGATTAGCTCCTACAATGAGCAGTTCTTC.

V and J are TRBV12-3 or TRBV12-4 and TRBJ2-7; the D gene is possibly TRBD2 (5 bases). Deletions cut 2 bases from V and 5 bases from J, with 10 bases between. The CDR3 consists of 13 residues. The CDR3, as DNA: TGTGCCAGCAGTTTAAACGGGATAAACGAGCAGTACTTC. It yields the protein CASSLNGINEQYF.

The gene calls are TRBV7-8 and TRBJ2-3, with 7 bases aligning to TRBD2. V lost 4 bases to trimming and J lost 1 base; unmatched junction nucleotides: 17. CDR3 length equals 19 residues. The germline V gene encodes CDR1 SGHVS and CDR2 FQNEAQ. The CDR3 region has the DNA TGTGCCAGCAGCTGGGGAAGGGTGATTAAAACTAGCGGCACAGATACGCAGTATTTT. It encodes CASSWGRVIKTSGTDTQYF. The variable domain in full, with the rest retrieved from reference TRBV7-8 and TRBJ2-3, is GAGVSQSPRYKVAKRGQDVALRCDPISGHVSLFWYQQALGQGPEFLTYFQNEAQLDKSGLPSDRFFAERPEGSVSTLKIQRTQQEDSAVYLCASSWGRVIKTSGTDTQYFGPGTRLTVL.